A single T cell receptor (beta chain) is shown here with its context. CDR1 LNHNV and CDR2 YYDKDF come from the germline V gene (reference sequence). This CDR3 is 14 amino acids long. The germline V and J ends were trimmed by 5 bases and 1 base, with 9 bases remaining between them. The data originate from a study of T cell responses to AZD1222 COVID-19 vaccine. Method: immunoSEQ multiplex PCR; TCRdb's copy keeps in-frame clones and lacks some. The sample records 150,000 to 200,000 clones, 92% being singletons. The clonotype originates from an adult who received the AZD1222 COVID-19 vaccine. V is TRBV15 and J is TRBJ1-5; tentatively, D is TRBD1 (5 bases). Material: peripheral blood, obtained 28 days after the second AZD1222 dose. The CDR3 nucleotides read TGTGCCACCAGCTCGTCAGGGAGCAATCAGCCCCAGCATTTT. Its protein is CATSSSGSNQPQHF.